Included here is one T cell receptor beta chain sequence, with context. The record originates from a study of cytomegalovirus exposure and HLA in healthy donors. The overall study: The 120 or so validation repertoires used a platform that matched the one used for the 600 to 700 first-cohort repertoires, as a later analysis reported.

The donors were part of the approximately 130-subject validation cohort, which stood apart from the roughly 700-subject first cohort. The CDR3 length is 16 residues. Germline loops: CDR1 SNHLY, CDR2 FYNNEI. V was clipped by 0 bases and J by 5 bases; unmatched bases: 5. Clones were read by immunoSEQ multiplex PCR, and TCRdb kept only the in-frame ones, dropping some. The sample contains approximately 220,000 clones, just under 90% of which appear only once. Sequencing used PBMCs. The chain recombines TRBV2 with TRBJ1-4; 8 nucleotides align to TRBD1. The sequence came from a man aged 18 to 29 in good health and CMV-seronegative. CDR3 in amino acids: CASSEALTGGNEKLFF. The CDR3 DNA reads as TGTGCCAGCAGTGAAGCTCTCACAGGGGGAAATGAAAAACTGTTTTTT.